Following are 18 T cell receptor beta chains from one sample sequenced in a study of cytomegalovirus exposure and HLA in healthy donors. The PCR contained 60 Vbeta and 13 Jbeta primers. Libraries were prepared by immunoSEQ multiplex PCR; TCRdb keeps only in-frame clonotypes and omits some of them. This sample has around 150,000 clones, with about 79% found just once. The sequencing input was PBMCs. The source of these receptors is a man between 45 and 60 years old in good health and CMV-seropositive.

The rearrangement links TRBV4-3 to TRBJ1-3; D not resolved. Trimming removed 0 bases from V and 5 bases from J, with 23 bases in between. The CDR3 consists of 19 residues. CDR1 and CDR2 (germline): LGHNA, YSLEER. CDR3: CASSQDLRERPTGRNTIYF. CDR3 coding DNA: TGCGCCAGCAGCCAAGATCTAAGGGAGAGGCCAACTGGAAGAAACACCATATATTTT.

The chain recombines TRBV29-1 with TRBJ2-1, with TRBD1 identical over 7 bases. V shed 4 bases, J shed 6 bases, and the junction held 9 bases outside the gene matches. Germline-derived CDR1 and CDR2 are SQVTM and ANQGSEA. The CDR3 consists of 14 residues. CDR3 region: CSVVRDRVGNEQFF. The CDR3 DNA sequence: TGCAGCGTTGTACGCGACAGGGTGGGCAATGAGCAGTTCTTC.

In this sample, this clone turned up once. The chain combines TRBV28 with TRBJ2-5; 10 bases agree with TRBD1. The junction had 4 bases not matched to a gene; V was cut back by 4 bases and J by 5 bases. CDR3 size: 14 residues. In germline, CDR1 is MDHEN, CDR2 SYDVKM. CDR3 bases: TGTGCCAGCAGTTCGGGACAGGGGTCGGAGACCCAGTACTTC. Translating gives CASSSGQGSETQYF.

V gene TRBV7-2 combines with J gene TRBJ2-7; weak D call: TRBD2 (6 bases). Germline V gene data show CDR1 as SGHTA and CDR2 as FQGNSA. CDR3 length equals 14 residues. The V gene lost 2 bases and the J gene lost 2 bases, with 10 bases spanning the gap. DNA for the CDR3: TGTGCCAGCAGCTTAATGGGGGGTCCCTACGAGCAGTACTTC. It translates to CASSLMGGPYEQYF.

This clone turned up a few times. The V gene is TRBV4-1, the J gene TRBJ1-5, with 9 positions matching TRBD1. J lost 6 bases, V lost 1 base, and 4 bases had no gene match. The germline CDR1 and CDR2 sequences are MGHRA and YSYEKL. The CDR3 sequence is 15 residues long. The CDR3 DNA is TGCGCCAGCAGCCAAGTGGGACAGGGCGGTCAGCCCCAGCATTTT. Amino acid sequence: CASSQVGQGGQPQHF.

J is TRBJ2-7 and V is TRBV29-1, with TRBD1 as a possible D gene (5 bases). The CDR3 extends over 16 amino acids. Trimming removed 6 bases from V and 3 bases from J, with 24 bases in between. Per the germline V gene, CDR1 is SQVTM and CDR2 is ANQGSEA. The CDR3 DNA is TGCAGCGTCCGCCACAGATATTACAGGATACACTACGAGCAGTACGTC. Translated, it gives CSVRHRYYRIHYEQYV.

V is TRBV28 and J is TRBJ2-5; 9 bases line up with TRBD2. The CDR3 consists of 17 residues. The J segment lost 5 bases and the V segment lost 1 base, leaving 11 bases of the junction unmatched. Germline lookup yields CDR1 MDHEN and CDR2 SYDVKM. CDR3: CASSLFGAGGPWETQYF. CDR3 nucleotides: TGTGCCAGCAGTTTATTTGGGGCGGGGGGGCCGTGGGAGACCCAGTACTTC.

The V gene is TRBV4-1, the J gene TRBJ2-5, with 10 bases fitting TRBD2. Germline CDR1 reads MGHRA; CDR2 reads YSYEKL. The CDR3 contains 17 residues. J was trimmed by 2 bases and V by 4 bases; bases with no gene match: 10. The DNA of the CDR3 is TGCGCCAGCAGCCCCCGGGACGGGACTAGCGTACAAGAGACCCAGTACTTC. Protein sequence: CASSPRDGTSVQETQYF.

CDR3 nucleotide sequence: TGTGCCAGCAGCCGGGCTAGGGGGCCCTACGAGCAGTACGTC. This codes for CASSRARGPYEQYV. This sequence joins TRBV5-8 and TRBJ2-7; 7 nucleotides match TRBD1. The CDR3 consists of 14 residues. The germline CDR1 and CDR2 sequences are SGHTS and YDEGEE. After removal of 4 bases from V and 2 bases from J, the junction contained 6 bases not matched to a gene.

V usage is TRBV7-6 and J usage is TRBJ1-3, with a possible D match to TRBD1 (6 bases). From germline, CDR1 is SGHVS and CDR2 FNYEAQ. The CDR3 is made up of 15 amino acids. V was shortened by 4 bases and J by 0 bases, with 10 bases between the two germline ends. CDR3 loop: CASSSGQFSGNTIYF. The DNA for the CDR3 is TGTGCCAGCAGCTCAGGACAGTTCTCTGGAAACACCATATATTTT. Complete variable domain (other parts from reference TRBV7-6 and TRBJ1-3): GAGVSQSPRYKVTKRGQDVALRCDPISGHVSLYWYRQALGQGPEFLTYFNYEAQQDKSGLPNDRFSAERPEGSISTLTIQRTEQRDSAMYRCASSSGQFSGNTIYFGEGSWLTVV.

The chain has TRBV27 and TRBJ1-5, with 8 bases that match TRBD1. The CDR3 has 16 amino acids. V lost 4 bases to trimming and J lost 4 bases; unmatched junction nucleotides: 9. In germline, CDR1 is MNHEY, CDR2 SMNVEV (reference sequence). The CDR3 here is CASSSNGQGGNQPQHF. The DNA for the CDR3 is TGTGCCAGCAGTTCAAACGGACAGGGAGGAAATCAGCCCCAGCATTTT.

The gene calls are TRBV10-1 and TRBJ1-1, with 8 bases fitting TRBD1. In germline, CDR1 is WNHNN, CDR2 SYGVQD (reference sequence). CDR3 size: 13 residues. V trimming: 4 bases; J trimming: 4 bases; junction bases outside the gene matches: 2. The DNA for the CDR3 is TGCGCCAGCAGTGTTACAGGGGGCACTGAAGCTTTCTTT. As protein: CASSVTGGTEAFF.

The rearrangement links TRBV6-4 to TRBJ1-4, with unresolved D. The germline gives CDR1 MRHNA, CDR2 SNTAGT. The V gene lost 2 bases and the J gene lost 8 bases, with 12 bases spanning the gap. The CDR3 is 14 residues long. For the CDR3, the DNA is TGTGCCAGCAGTGACGGGTACCCAGGAGAAAAACTGTTTTTT. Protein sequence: CASSDGYPGEKLFF.

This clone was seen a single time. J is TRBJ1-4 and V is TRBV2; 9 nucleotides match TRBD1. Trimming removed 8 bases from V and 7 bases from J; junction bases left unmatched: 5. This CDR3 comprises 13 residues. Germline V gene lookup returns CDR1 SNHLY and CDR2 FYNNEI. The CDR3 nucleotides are TGTGCCAGCCACCGGGACAGGGCTGAAAAACTGTTTTTT. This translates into CASHRDRAEKLFF.

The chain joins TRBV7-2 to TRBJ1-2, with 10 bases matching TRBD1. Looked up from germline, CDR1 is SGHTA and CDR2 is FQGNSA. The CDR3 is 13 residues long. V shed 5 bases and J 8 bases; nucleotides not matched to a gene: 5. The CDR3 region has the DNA TGTGCCAGCAGCCTCGGGACAGGGGACGGCTACACCTTC. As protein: CASSLGTGDGYTF.

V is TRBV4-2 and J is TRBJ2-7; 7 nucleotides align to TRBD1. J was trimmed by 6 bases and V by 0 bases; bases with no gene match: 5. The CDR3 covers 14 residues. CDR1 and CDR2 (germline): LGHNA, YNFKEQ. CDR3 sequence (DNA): TGTGCCAGCAGCCAAGAGGGACAGTTGGGCGAGCAGTACGTC. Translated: CASSQEGQLGEQYV.

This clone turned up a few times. The DNA of the CDR3 is TGCAGCGTTTGGACAGGGGGCGGTTATGGCTACACCTTC. It translates to CSVWTGGGYGYTF. This chain joins TRBV29-1 and TRBJ1-2; 11 positions agree with TRBD1. In germline, CDR1 is SQVTM, CDR2 ANQGSEA. V lost 5 bases, J lost 5 bases, and 4 bases stayed unmatched. CDR3 length: 13 residues.

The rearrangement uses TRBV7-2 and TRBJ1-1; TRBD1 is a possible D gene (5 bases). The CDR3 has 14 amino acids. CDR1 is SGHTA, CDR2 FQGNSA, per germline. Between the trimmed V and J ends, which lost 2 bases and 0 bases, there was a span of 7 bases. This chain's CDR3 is CASSLRGLNTEAFF. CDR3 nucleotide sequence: TGTGCCAGCAGCTTAAGGGGTTTGAACACTGAAGCTTTCTTT.